These 4 T cell receptor beta chains came from one sample sequenced in a study of CD8 T cells in Susac syndrome. The authors reverse transcribed 0.5 to 1 ug RNA with random hexamers. TCRdb reprocessed the immunoSEQ multiplex PCR reads with MiXCR, giving one entry per CDR3 protein. The repertoire includes fewer than 200,000 distinct CDR3 sequences, approximately 94% of them detected once, and 0.1% sits in the top ten. Specimen: CD4+ T cells from PBMCs. All receptors come from a human donor in good health.

The chain recombines TRBV5-4 with TRBJ2-1, with D maybe TRBD2 (6 bases). The CDR3 has 14 amino acids. V lost 3 bases to trimming and J lost 8 bases, with 15 bases between them. Germline CDR1 SGHNT, CDR2 YYREEE (reference sequence). The CDR3 sequence: CASSWDSRSDEQFF. DNA of the CDR3: TGTGCCAGCAGCTGGGACTCCCGGTCTGATGAGCAGTTCTTC.

The chain carries TRBV7-2 and TRBJ1-5, with D tentatively TRBD1 (5 bases). V was clipped by 2 bases and J by 6 bases, with 11 bases between them. CDR1 SGHTA and CDR2 FQGNSA come from the germline V gene. The CDR3 runs to 14 residues. The CDR3 is CASSLPGNVQPQHF. For the CDR3, the DNA is TGTGCCAGCAGCTTACCAGGGAATGTTCAGCCCCAGCATTTT.

The sample holds one count of this clonotype. The gene calls are TRBV24-1 and TRBJ2-7; D gene unclear. The V gene's germline CDR1 is KGHDR and CDR2 SFDVKD. With 3 bases removed from V and 4 bases from J, the gap between germline ends came to 9 bases. This CDR3 is built from 13 residues. The CDR3 spells CATSDPNEYEQYF. Here the CDR3 DNA reads TGTGCCACCAGTGATCCCAACGAGTACGAGCAGTACTTC.

This chain uses TRBV29-1 with TRBJ2-1; possible D gene TRBD1, 5 bases. V was cut by 8 bases and J by 4 bases, with 15 bases left in between. Germline-derived CDR1 and CDR2 are SQVTM and ANQGSEA. CDR3 size: 13 residues. This chain's CDR3 is CSFWGTEYNEQFF. As DNA, the CDR3 is TGCAGCTTCTGGGGCACAGAATACAATGAGCAGTTCTTC.